A single sample gave rise to the 26 T cell receptor beta chains below, sequenced in a study of control samples from healthy donors and cancer patients. The protocol was immunoSEQ multiplex PCR, while the TCRdb copy is restricted to in-frame clones and leaves out a portion. The sample records 150,000 or so clones, 80% to 95% being singletons. The sequencing input was blood. These receptors all come from a man between 18 and 35 years old in good health.

The chain combines TRBV7-2 with TRBJ1-2; D unclear. Germline loops: CDR1 SGHTA, CDR2 FQGNSA. The CDR3 has 15 residues. The V end was cut by 5 bases, the J end by 2 bases, with 15 bases between. In DNA, the CDR3 is TGTGCCAGCAGCCCCGGTTCGGGCCTGAACTATGGCTACACCTTC. Encoded protein: CASSPGSGLNYGYTF.

The chain employs TRBV7-9 and TRBJ2-7; no clear D gene. Trimming removed 2 bases at V and 4 bases at J, with 15 bases between. In germline, CDR1 is SEHNR, CDR2 FQNEAQ (reference sequence). The CDR3 sequence is 15 residues long. CDR3 coding DNA: TGTGCCAGCAGCTTAACGACGAGACCGGTGTACGAGCAGTACTTC. Translation gives CASSLTTRPVYEQYF.

This chain connects TRBV10-3 to TRBJ2-3, with 8 bases aligning to TRBD1. The CDR3 has 17 amino acids. V trimming: 0 bases; J trimming: 7 bases; junction bases outside the gene matches: 12. Germline V CDR1 and CDR2: ENHRY, SYGVKD. CDR3 nucleotides: TGTGCCATCAGTGAGTCGAAATATGATCAGGGGGCGAATACGCAGTATTTT. This codes for CAISESKYDQGANTQYF.

The DNA of the CDR3 is TGTGCCAGCAGCTGGAGTGTCAGGAGACAGGGACCATATGGCTACACCTTC. Encoded protein: CASSWSVRRQGPYGYTF. The chain is built from TRBV5-4 and TRBJ1-2, with TRBD1 matching over 7 bases. The CDR3 has 17 residues. CDR1 is SGHNT, CDR2 YYREEE, per germline (reference sequence). J lost 5 bases, V lost 3 bases, and 16 bases had no gene match.

The chain is built from TRBV5-1 and TRBJ1-1; D might be TRBD1 (5 bases). There are 14 residues in the CDR3. Germline V gene sequence: CDR1 SGHRS, CDR2 YFSETQ. Trimming cost V 2 bases and J 1 base, with 9 bases left between them. CDR3 sequence reads: CASSFDSQNTEAFF. The CDR3, as DNA: TGCGCCAGCAGCTTCGACAGCCAGAACACTGAAGCTTTCTTT.

The chain couples TRBV6-5 to TRBJ2-7; maybe TRBD1 (6 bases). The germline gives CDR1 MNHEY, CDR2 SVGAGI. V lost 0 bases to trimming and J lost 4 bases, with 16 bases between them. This CDR3 is built from 16 residues. In DNA, the CDR3 is TGTGCCAGCAGTTACTCGATGCCCGGACAGACTTACGAGCAGTACTTC. Protein product: CASSYSMPGQTYEQYF.

The rearrangement links TRBV29-1 to TRBJ2-3, with D maybe TRBD2 (5 bases). Per the germline V gene, CDR1 is SQVTM and CDR2 is ANQGSEA. CDR3 length: 10 residues. V lost 6 bases and J lost 9, with 10 bases in between. Written as DNA, the CDR3 is TGCAGCGTGAGGCCGGGGACGCAGTATTTT. Translating it yields CSVRPGTQYF.

The chain links TRBV6-1 to TRBJ1-5, with D unresolved. The CDR3 runs to 14 residues. With 2 bases removed from V and 6 bases from J, the gap between germline ends came to 11 bases. The V gene's germline CDR1 is MNHNS and CDR2 SASEGT. In DNA form, the CDR3 reads TGTGCCAGCAGTGAATCAGTAGGTACTCAGCCCCAGCATTTT. It specifies CASSESVGTQPQHF.

V is TRBV5-1 and J is TRBJ2-5; 7 bases are a match to TRBD1. The CDR3 extends over 14 amino acids. Trimming cost V 0 bases and J 3 bases; bases outside gene matches: 2. Per the germline V gene, CDR1 is SGHRS and CDR2 is YFSETQ. CDR3 protein: CASSLVTGEETQYF. In DNA form, the CDR3 reads TGCGCCAGCAGCTTGGTAACAGGGGAAGAGACCCAGTACTTC.

The V and J genes are TRBV7-2 and TRBJ1-5, with D possibly being TRBD1 (5 bases). The ends were cut back, 4 bases at V and 0 bases at J, with 10 bases in the middle. This CDR3 region has 15 residues. Germline values: CDR1 SGHTA, CDR2 FQGNSA. The CDR3: CASSYRGYSNQPQHF. CDR3 DNA sequence: TGTGCCAGCAGCTATAGGGGCTATAGCAATCAGCCCCAGCATTTT.

The V gene is TRBV19, the J gene TRBJ1-1, with no clear D. Germline V gene lookup returns CDR1 LNHDA and CDR2 SQIVND (reference sequence). Trimming stripped 10 bases from V and 8 bases from J, with 20 bases between. The CDR3 is 13 residues long. DNA of the CDR3: TGTGCCACCCGGGAGGTCGGGGAACTCGAAGCTTTCTTT. Amino acids: CATREVGELEAFF.

V usage is TRBV10-3 and J usage is TRBJ2-1; 9 bases map to TRBD2. V dropped 6 bases and J dropped 8; count of bases not matched to a gene: 8. Per germline, CDR1 ENHRY and CDR2 SYGVKD. The CDR3 length is 14 residues. Written as DNA, the CDR3 is TGTGCCATCAGCAAGGGACTAGCTAGGGATGAGCAGTTCTTC. Amino acid sequence: CAISKGLARDEQFF.

The V and J genes are TRBV10-3 and TRBJ2-7; the match to TRBD1 covers 8 bases. The CDR3 is made up of 14 amino acids. V trimming: 8 bases; J trimming: 7 bases; junction bases outside the gene matches: 13. Germline values: CDR1 ENHRY, CDR2 SYGVKD. CDR3 coding DNA: TGTGCCATCCGACGACAGGGGCAATCCCAAGAGCAGTACTTC. Its protein is CAIRRQGQSQEQYF.

The gene calls are TRBV4-1 and TRBJ2-7; TRBD2 matches 7 bases. CDR3 length: 14 amino acids. V lost 1 base to trimming and J lost 1 base; unmatched junction nucleotides: 1. The germline V gene has CDR1 MGHRA and CDR2 YSYEKL. The CDR3 DNA reads as TGCGCCAGCAGCCAAGGGGAGGGGTCCTACGAGCAGTACTTC. It translates to CASSQGEGSYEQYF.

J is TRBJ2-3 and V is TRBV4-2, with TRBD2 matching 8 bases. This CDR3 has 15 residues. CDR1 is LGHNA and CDR2 is YNFKEQ in the germline V gene. Trimming took 1 base from V and 3 from J; bases not matched to a gene: 3. CDR3 residues: CASSQAQRETDTQYF. CDR3 DNA sequence: TGTGCCAGCAGCCAAGCGCAGCGGGAGACAGATACGCAGTATTTT.

V usage is TRBV7-9 and J usage is TRBJ2-2; no clear D gene. The CDR3 contains 11 residues. The V gene lost 10 bases and the J gene lost 3 bases, with 6 bases spanning the gap. CDR1 SEHNR and CDR2 FQNEAQ come from the germline V gene (reference sequence). The CDR3 DNA is TGTGCCAACGAAGACACCGGGGAGCTGTTTTTT. It translates to CANEDTGELFF.

The chain recombines TRBV7-9 with TRBJ1-1, with 9 bases that match TRBD1. The CDR3 totals 13 residues. The germline V gene has CDR1 SEHNR and CDR2 FQNEAQ (reference sequence). V was pared by 3 bases and J by 11 bases, with 7 bases of the junction left unmatched. CDR3 residues: CASSFPGTGSAFF. CDR3 nucleotide sequence: TGTGCCAGCAGCTTTCCTGGGACAGGGTCGGCTTTCTTT.

The chain is built from TRBV9 and TRBJ2-5; no definite D call. CDR1 SGDLS and CDR2 YYNGEE come from the germline V gene. The CDR3 spans 13 residues. Trimming left V 0 bases short and J 5 bases short, with 8 bases between. The CDR3 nucleotides are TGTGCCAGCAGCGTAGATAGTTTCGAGACCCAGTACTTC. This gives the protein CASSVDSFETQYF.

In this sample, this clone turned up once. CDR3 bases: TGTGCCAGTACTCGAGCCGGGGTACAGGGGTTTAACTATGGCTACACCTTC. This gives the protein CASTRAGVQGFNYGYTF. This sequence joins TRBV19 and TRBJ1-2, with 7 nucleotides matching TRBD1. The CDR3 has 17 residues. The germline CDR1 and CDR2 sequences are LNHDA and SQIVND (reference sequence). V lost 7 bases, J lost 1 base, and 15 bases stayed unmatched.

This clone was picked up one time. The chain carries TRBV2 and TRBJ2-1; D perhaps matches TRBD1 (5 bases). This CDR3 region has 15 residues. Germline values: CDR1 SNHLY, CDR2 FYNNEI. Between the trimmed V and J ends, which lost 6 bases and 2 bases, there was a span of 14 bases. The CDR3 DNA reads TGTGCCAGCAGCGACGACAGAGGAACCTACAATGAGCAGTTCTTC. Its protein product is CASSDDRGTYNEQFF.

The rearrangement joins TRBV5-1 to TRBJ2-1, with 7 bases aligning to TRBD2. The J segment lost 10 bases and the V segment lost 0 bases, leaving 7 bases of the junction unmatched. CDR3 length equals 14 residues. Per germline, CDR1 SGHRS and CDR2 YFSETQ. The CDR3 spells CASSLERGLGEQFF. The DNA of the CDR3 is TGCGCCAGCAGCTTGGAGCGGGGACTCGGAGAGCAGTTCTTC.

The chain uses TRBV29-1 and TRBJ1-1, with D possibly TRBD1 on 5 matching bases. Trimming removed 7 bases at V and 10 bases at J, with 25 bases between. Germline CDR1 is SQVTM and CDR2 is ANQGSEA. This CDR3 has 14 amino acids. CDR3 nucleotides: TGCAGCGCCGGGCCGGCAGGGATGGGCCCCGGAGCTTTCTTT. This codes for CSAGPAGMGPGAFF.

Here the CDR3 reads CASSEIQRGQETQYF. CDR3 DNA sequence: TGTGCCAGCAGTGAAATCCAGCGGGGGCAAGAGACCCAGTACTTC. The V and J genes are TRBV6-1 and TRBJ2-5; 8 positions agree with TRBD2. This CDR3 region has 15 residues. J lost 2 bases, V lost 2 bases, and 4 bases had no gene match. Germline V lookup: CDR1 MNHNS, CDR2 SASEGT.

This clone is a singleton in its sample. V and J are TRBV7-2 and TRBJ2-7, with 12 bases matching TRBD2. The CDR3 extends over 18 amino acids. V was pared by 1 base and J by 3 bases, with 10 bases of the junction left unmatched. The germline V gene encodes CDR1 SGHTA and CDR2 FQGNSA. CDR3 sequence (DNA): TGTGCCAGCAGCTTAGGAAGGACTAGCGGGAAATTGAACTACGAGCAGTACTTC. Protein product: CASSLGRTSGKLNYEQYF. The variable domain in full, with the rest retrieved from reference TRBV7-2 and TRBJ2-7, is GAGVSQSPSNKVTEKGKDVELRCDPISGHTALYWYRQSLGQGLEFLIYFQGNSAPDKSGLPSDRFSAERTGGSVSTLTIQRTQQEDSAVYLCASSLGRTSGKLNYEQYFGPGTRLTVT.

The chain recombines TRBV19 with TRBJ1-5; no definite D call. The V gene's germline CDR1 is LNHDA and CDR2 SQIVND (reference sequence). The length of the CDR3 is 15 residues. V was cut by 3 bases and J by 8 bases, with 17 bases left in between. The CDR3 loop is CASSMRHADTEPQHF. The DNA for the CDR3 is TGTGCCAGTAGTATGAGACACGCTGATACGGAGCCCCAGCATTTT.

The chain has TRBV6-6 and TRBJ2-1; 7 bases map to TRBD2. The CDR3 is 13 residues long. Unmatched junction bases numbered 5, after V lost 5 bases and J lost 7 bases. Germline V lookup: CDR1 MNHNY, CDR2 SVGAGI (reference sequence). CDR3 coding DNA: TGTGCCAGCAGTCCTACAGCGGGGAATGAGCAGTTCTTC. Protein product: CASSPTAGNEQFF.